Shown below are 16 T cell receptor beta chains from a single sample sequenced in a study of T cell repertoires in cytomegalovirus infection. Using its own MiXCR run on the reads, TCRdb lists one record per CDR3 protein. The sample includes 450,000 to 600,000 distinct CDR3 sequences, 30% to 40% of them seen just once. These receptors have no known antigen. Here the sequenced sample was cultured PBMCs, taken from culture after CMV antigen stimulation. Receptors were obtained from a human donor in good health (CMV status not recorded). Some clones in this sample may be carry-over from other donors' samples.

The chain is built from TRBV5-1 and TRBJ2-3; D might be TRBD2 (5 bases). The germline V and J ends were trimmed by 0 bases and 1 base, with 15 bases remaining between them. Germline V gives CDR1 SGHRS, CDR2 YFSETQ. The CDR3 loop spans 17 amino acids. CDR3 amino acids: CASSLGQGLMRTDTQYF. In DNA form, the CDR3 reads TGCGCCAGCAGCTTGGGACAAGGACTTATGCGCACAGATACGCAGTATTTT. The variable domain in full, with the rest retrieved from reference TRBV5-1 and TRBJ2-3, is KAGVTQTPRYLIKTRGQQVTLSCSPISGHRSVSWYQQTPGQGLQFLFEYFSETQRNKGNFPGRFSGRQFSNSRSEMNVSTLELGDSALYLCASSLGQGLMRTDTQYFGPGTRLTVL.

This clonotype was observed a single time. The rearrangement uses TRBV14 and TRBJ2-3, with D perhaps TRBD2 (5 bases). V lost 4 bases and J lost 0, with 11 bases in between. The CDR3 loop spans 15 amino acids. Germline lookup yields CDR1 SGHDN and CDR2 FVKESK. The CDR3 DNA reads TGTGCCAGCAGCCGCTTAGGACTTAGCACAGATACGCAGTATTTT. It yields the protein CASSRLGLSTDTQYF.

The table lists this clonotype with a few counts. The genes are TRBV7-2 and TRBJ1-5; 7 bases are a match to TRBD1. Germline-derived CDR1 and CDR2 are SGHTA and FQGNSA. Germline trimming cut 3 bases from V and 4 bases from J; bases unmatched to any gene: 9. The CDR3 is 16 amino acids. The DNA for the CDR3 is TGTGCCAGCAGCTTTAGGGGACAGCTTCATAATCAGCCCCAGCATTTT. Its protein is CASSFRGQLHNQPQHF.

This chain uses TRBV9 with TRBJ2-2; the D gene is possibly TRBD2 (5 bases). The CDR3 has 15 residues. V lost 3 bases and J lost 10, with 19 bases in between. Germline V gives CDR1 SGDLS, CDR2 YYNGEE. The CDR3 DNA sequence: TGTGCCAGCAGCGAGGCTAGCCGACCTTCGACGGAGCTGTTTTTT. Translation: CASSEASRPSTELFF.

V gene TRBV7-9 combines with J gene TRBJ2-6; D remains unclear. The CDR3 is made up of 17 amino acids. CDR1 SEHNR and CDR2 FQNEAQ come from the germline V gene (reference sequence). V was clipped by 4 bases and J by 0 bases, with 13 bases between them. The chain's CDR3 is CASSSPDFFSGANVLTF. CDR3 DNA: TGTGCCAGCAGCTCCCCCGACTTCTTCTCTGGGGCCAACGTCCTGACTTTC.

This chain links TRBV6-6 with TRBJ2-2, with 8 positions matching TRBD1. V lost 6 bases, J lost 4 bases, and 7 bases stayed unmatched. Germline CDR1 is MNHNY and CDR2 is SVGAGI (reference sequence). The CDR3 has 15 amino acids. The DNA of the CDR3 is TGTGCCAGCAGCCAAGCAGGGGGCAGCACCGGGGAGCTGTTTTTT. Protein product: CASSQAGGSTGELFF.

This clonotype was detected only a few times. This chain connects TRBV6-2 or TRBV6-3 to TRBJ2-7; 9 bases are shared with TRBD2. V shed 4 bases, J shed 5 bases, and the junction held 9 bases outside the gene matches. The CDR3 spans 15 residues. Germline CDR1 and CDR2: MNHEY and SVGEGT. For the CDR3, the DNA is TGTGCCAGCAGTTCCGTCCTAGCGGGACACCACGAGCAGTACGTC. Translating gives CASSSVLAGHHEQYV.

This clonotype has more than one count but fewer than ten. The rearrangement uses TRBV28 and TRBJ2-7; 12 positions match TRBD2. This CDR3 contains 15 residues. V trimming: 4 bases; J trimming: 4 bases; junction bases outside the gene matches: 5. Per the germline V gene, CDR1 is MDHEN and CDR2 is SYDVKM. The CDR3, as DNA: TGTGCCAGCAGTTCCCCGACTAGCGGGAGTTACGAGCAGTACTTC. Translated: CASSSPTSGSYEQYF.

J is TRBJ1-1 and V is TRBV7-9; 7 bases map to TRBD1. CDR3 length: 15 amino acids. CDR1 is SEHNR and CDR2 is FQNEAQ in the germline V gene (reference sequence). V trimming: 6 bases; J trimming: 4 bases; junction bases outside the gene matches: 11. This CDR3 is CASSHIDRVGTEAFF. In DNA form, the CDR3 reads TGTGCCAGCAGTCATATCGACAGGGTCGGCACTGAAGCTTTCTTT. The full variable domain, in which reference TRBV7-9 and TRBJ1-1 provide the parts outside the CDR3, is DTGVSQNPRHKITKRGQNVTFRCDPISEHNRLYWYRQTLGQGPEFLTYFQNEAQLEKSRLLSDRFSAERPKGSFSTLEIQRTEQGDSAMYLCASSHIDRVGTEAFFGQGTRLTVV.

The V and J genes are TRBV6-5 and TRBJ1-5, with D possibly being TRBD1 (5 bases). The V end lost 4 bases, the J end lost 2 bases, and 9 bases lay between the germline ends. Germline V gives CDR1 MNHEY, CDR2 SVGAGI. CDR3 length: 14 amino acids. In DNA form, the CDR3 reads TGTGCCAGCAGTTCCAGGGTCCGCAATCAGCCCCAGCATTTT. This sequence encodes CASSSRVRNQPQHF.

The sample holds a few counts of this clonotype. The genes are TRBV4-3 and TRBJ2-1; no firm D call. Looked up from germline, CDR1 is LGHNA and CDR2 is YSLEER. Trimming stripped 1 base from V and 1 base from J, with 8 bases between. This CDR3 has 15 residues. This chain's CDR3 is CASSQVRVSYNEQFF. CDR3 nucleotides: TGCGCCAGCAGCCAAGTACGTGTATCCTACAATGAGCAGTTCTTC.

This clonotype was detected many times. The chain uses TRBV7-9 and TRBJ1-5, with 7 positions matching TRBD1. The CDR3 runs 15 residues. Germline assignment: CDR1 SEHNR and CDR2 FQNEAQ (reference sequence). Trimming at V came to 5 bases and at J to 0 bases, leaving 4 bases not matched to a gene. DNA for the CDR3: TGTGCCAGCAGCCTGGGACAGTATAGCAATCAGCCCCAGCATTTT. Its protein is CASSLGQYSNQPQHF.

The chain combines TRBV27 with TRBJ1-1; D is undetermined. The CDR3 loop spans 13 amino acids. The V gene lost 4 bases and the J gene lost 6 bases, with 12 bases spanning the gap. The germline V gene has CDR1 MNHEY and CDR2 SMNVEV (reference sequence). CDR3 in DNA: TGTGCCAGCAGTTGGGTTGAGGGTGCTGAAGCTTTCTTT. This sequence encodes CASSWVEGAEAFF.

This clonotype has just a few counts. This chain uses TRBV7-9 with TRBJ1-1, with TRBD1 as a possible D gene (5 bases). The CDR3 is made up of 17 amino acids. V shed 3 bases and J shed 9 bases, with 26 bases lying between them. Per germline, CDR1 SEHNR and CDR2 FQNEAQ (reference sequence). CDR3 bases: TGTGCCAGCAGCTTTGACCCGGGGCAGGGCCTCGTTTTGCAAGCTTTCTTT. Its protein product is CASSFDPGQGLVLQAFF.

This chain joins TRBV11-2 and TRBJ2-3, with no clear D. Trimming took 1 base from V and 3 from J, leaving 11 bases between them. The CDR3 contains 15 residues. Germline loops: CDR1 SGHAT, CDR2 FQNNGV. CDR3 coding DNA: TGTGCCAGCAGCTTAGGTAGCATCCAGACAGATACGCAGTATTTT. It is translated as CASSLGSIQTDTQYF.

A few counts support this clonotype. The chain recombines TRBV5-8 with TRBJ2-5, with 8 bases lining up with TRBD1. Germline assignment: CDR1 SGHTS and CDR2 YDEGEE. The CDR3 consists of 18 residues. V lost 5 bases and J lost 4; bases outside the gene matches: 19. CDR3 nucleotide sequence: TGTGCCAGCAGGAACGACGGATTGGGGACAGGAGCTATAGAGACCCAGTACTTC. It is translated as CASRNDGLGTGAIETQYF.